This TCR beta chain was captured in a study of cytotoxic CD8 clonotypes in ibrutinib-treated CLL. Study-level findings and limits: Clonality (at baseline) was higher than in age-matched healthy donors and tracked circulating CD8+ T-cell counts. Progressing patients had sampling times that differed from those of sustained-remission patients.

This CDR3 region has 17 residues. V was clipped by 5 bases and J by 0 bases, with 20 bases between them. Germline loops: CDR1 MDHEN, CDR2 SYDVKM. There are a few counts of this clone. What it binds is not known. The repertoire was sequenced with immunoSEQ multiplex PCR; TCRdb's copy has only in-frame clones and lacks some. This sample has approximately 60,000 clones; roughly 54% occur once, and the top ten carry 20% to 30%. The chain couples TRBV28 to TRBJ2-7, with D possibly being TRBD1 or TRBD2 (7 bases each). The sample here was PBMCs, taken at disease progression, from a patient treated with ibrutinib. The source of this sequence is a human donor with chronic lymphocytic leukemia. The CDR3 loop is CASSPAGDSDSSYEQYF. The CDR3 DNA reads as TGTGCCAGCAGTCCGGCGGGGGACAGCGACAGCTCCTACGAGCAGTACTTC. Supplemented by reference TRBV28 and TRBJ2-7, the full variable domain reads DVKVTQSSRYLVKRTGEKVFLECVQDMDHENMFWYRQDPGLGLRLIYFSYDVKMKEKGDIPEGYSVSREKKERFSLILESASTNQTSMYLCASSPAGDSDSSYEQYFGPGTRLTVT.